Shown below are 14 T cell receptor beta chains from a single sample sequenced in a study of T cell responses to AZD1222 COVID-19 vaccine. Using immunoSEQ multiplex PCR, the repertoire was profiled, and TCRdb retains in-frame clones only, with some absent. Here the sample spans fewer than 30,000 clones, over 90% being singletons. The sample here was peripheral blood, taken on day 0 of AZD1222 vaccination. Source of these receptors: an adult in good health.

V is TRBV5-8 and J is TRBJ1-4, with D possibly being TRBD1 (6 bases). V was pared by 0 bases and J by 0 bases, with 9 bases between. The CDR3 contains 16 residues. Germline V lookup: CDR1 SGHTS, CDR2 YDEGEE. The CDR3 loop reads CASSLGGQPTNEKLFF. The CDR3 DNA follows: TGTGCCAGCAGCTTGGGTGGACAGCCAACTAATGAAAAACTGTTTTTT.

A few counts support this clone. The V and J genes are TRBV28 and TRBJ2-1, with 9 bases lining up with TRBD2. The junction had 9 bases not matched to a gene; V was cut back by 3 bases and J by 6 bases. The CDR3 has 16 amino acids. CDR1 is MDHEN, CDR2 SYDVKM, per germline. CDR3 coding DNA: TGTGCCAGCAGTTTCCCCCTAGCGGGGCCCAGCAATGAGCAGTTCTTC. Translation gives CASSFPLAGPSNEQFF. Variable domain in full (rest from reference TRBV28 and TRBJ2-1): DVKVTQSSRYLVKRTGEKVFLECVQDMDHENMFWYRQDPGLGLRLIYFSYDVKMKEKGDIPEGYSVSREKKERFSLILESASTNQTSMYLCASSFPLAGPSNEQFFGPGTRLTVL.

The rearrangement links TRBV3-1 (or the pseudogene TRBV3-2) to TRBJ1-1; D ambiguous. There are 14 residues in the CDR3. The germline V gene encodes CDR1 LGHDT and CDR2 YNNKEL (reference sequence). V gave up 0 bases and J gave up 5 bases, with 10 bases separating them. In DNA, the CDR3 is TGTGCCAGCAGCCAAGAACCGGGGAAGACTGAAGCTTTCTTT. Protein product: CASSQEPGKTEAFF.

J is TRBJ2-1 and V is TRBV24-1; 7 nucleotides agree with TRBD2. The CDR3 contains 14 residues. V lost 6 bases and J lost 2; bases outside the gene matches: 3. Germline V CDR1 and CDR2: KGHDR, SFDVKD. The CDR3 sequence: CATSPSGTYNEQFF. The CDR3, as DNA: TGTGCCACCAGTCCTAGCGGTACCTACAATGAGCAGTTCTTC.

The V and J genes are TRBV24-1 and TRBJ2-2; the D is unclear. Trimming stripped 5 bases from V and 0 bases from J, with 18 bases between. The CDR3 is made up of 18 amino acids. Germline CDR1 and CDR2: KGHDR and SFDVKD. As DNA, the CDR3 is TGTGCCACCAGTGGTAGATGGACCTATAGTTCGAACACCGGGGAGCTGTTTTTT. Encoded protein: CATSGRWTYSSNTGELFF.

This chain connects TRBV9 to TRBJ2-1, with D hard to call. The CDR3 spans 15 residues. V shed 4 bases and J shed 2 bases, with 13 bases lying between them. Germline values: CDR1 SGDLS, CDR2 YYNGEE. CDR3 coding DNA: TGTGCCAGCAGCCCTGACCTCATGACCTACAATGAGCAGTTCTTC. Its translation is CASSPDLMTYNEQFF.

The chain recombines TRBV11-2 with TRBJ2-7; 9 bases agree with TRBD2. Per germline, CDR1 SGHAT and CDR2 FQNNGV. V shed 5 bases, J shed 6 bases, and the junction held 5 bases outside the gene matches. This CDR3 has 13 amino acids. CDR3 loop: CASSRRLAAEQYF. In DNA form, the CDR3 reads TGTGCCAGCAGCCGGCGACTAGCGGCCGAGCAGTACTTC.

The sample holds one count of this clone. The rearrangement links TRBV24-1 to TRBJ2-2; D might be TRBD1 (6 bases). Trimming removed 4 bases from V and 5 bases from J, with 13 bases in between. Germline CDR1 is KGHDR and CDR2 is SFDVKD. The CDR3 is 15 amino acids. CDR3 protein: CATSDLQGKTGELFF. In nucleotides, the CDR3 is TGTGCCACCAGTGACCTTCAGGGGAAAACCGGGGAGCTGTTTTTT.

The gene calls are TRBV28 and TRBJ1-2, with 7 bases that match TRBD1. The CDR3 sequence is 15 residues long. The germline V gene has CDR1 MDHEN and CDR2 SYDVKM. V lost 6 bases, J lost 1 base, and 8 bases stayed unmatched. Here the CDR3 DNA reads TGTGCCAGCAGCCCCGGGACAGAACTTAACTATGGCTACACCTTC. This sequence encodes CASSPGTELNYGYTF.

As DNA, the CDR3 is TGTGCCAGCAGCCTCAGGTCAGGGACAGTCCCCTTTGGCTACACCTTC. It encodes CASSLRSGTVPFGYTF. The V call is TRBV27, the J call TRBJ1-2, with 7 positions matching TRBD1. There are 16 residues in the CDR3. After removal of 6 bases from V and 7 bases from J, the junction contained 17 bases not matched to a gene. Germline CDR1 reads MNHEY; CDR2 reads SMNVEV (reference sequence).

The chain combines TRBV27 with TRBJ2-3; 12 bases agree with TRBD2. The CDR3 contains 16 residues. The ends lost 1 base at V and 4 bases at J; junction bases unmatched: 3. CDR1 and CDR2 from the germline V gene are MNHEY and SMNVEV (reference sequence). The CDR3 sequence: CASSLYLAGGADTQYF. CDR3 nucleotide sequence: TGTGCCAGCAGTTTATACCTAGCGGGAGGGGCAGATACGCAGTATTTT.

The chain links TRBV5-1 to TRBJ1-2; D possibly corresponds to TRBD1 (5 bases). The CDR3 has 17 amino acids. V lost 0 bases, J lost 0 bases, and 15 bases lay in between. CDR1 and CDR2 from the germline V gene are SGHRS and YFSETQ. The CDR3 protein is CASSLADGAGTNYGYTF. DNA for the CDR3: TGCGCCAGCAGCTTGGCCGACGGGGCAGGGACTAACTATGGCTACACCTTC.

This chain links TRBV7-9 with TRBJ2-5, with 9 bases matching TRBD2. With V trimmed by 3 bases and J by 2 bases, 7 bases remained unmatched. Germline V lookup: CDR1 SEHNR, CDR2 FQNEAQ (reference sequence). The CDR3 extends over 16 amino acids. The CDR3 DNA reads TGTGCCAGCAGCTTCCCGGGACTAGCAGAACAAGAGACCCAGTACTTC. Translating gives CASSFPGLAEQETQYF.

The rearrangement uses TRBV28 and TRBJ1-3, with D tentatively TRBD1 (6 bases). Germline CDR1 and CDR2: MDHEN and SYDVKM. Trimming cost V 5 bases and J 0 bases, with 14 bases left between them. The CDR3 consists of 16 residues. CDR3 sequence: CASSPGTPISGNTIYF. The CDR3 nucleotides are TGTGCCAGCAGTCCCGGGACACCAATCTCTGGAAACACCATATATTTT.